One sample yielded the 16 T cell receptor beta chains listed below, sequenced in a study of radiation and T cells in renal cell carcinoma. The method was immunoSEQ multiplex PCR; TCRdb's version includes in-frame clones alone and lacks a portion of them. The repertoire has about 130,000 clones, about 88% of them found once; the top ten carry about 12%. Indicated time point: baseline pretreatment blood. Specified treatment: 15 Gy SBRT to primary tumor, nephrectomy 4 weeks later. The material sequenced was blood, taken from a patient whose treatment included radiotherapy and nephrectomy. The receptors originated from a woman aged 45-65 years with renal cell carcinoma.

The rearrangement links TRBV6-1 to TRBJ1-1; D is undetermined. V lost 8 bases to trimming and J lost 0 bases, with 13 bases between them. From germline, CDR1 is MNHNS and CDR2 SASEGT. The CDR3 is made up of 14 amino acids. In DNA form, the CDR3 reads TGTGCCAGCGTGAAGGGCTCAATGAACACTGAAGCTTTCTTT. Protein: CASVKGSMNTEAFF.

This chain connects TRBV10-2 to TRBJ1-2; D remains unclear. The CDR3 sequence is 14 residues long. CDR1 is WSHSY, CDR2 SAAADI, per germline. V was trimmed by 3 bases and J by 0 bases, leaving 8 bases between them. This chain's CDR3 is CASSESLANYGYTF. The CDR3 DNA is TGCGCCAGCAGTGAAAGCCTAGCTAACTATGGCTACACCTTC.

This chain links TRBV2 with TRBJ1-2; 10 nucleotides agree with TRBD1. This CDR3 comprises 17 residues. Trimming at V came to 10 bases and at J to 0 bases, leaving 14 bases not matched to a gene. Per germline, CDR1 SNHLY and CDR2 FYNNEI. CDR3 in DNA: TGTGCCACCCCAAAGGGACAGGGGATTTTAGCTAACTATGGCTACACCTTC. Translation: CATPKGQGILANYGYTF.

This clone has more than one count but fewer than ten. The chain joins TRBV16 to TRBJ1-2; D is ambiguous. The length of the CDR3 is 11 residues. The germline V and J ends were trimmed by 5 bases and 5 bases, with 6 bases remaining between them. Germline CDR1 KGHSY, CDR2 FQNENV. The CDR3 coding sequence is TGTGCCAGCAGCGACGGATATGGCTACACCTTC. Translated: CASSDGYGYTF.

The chain links TRBV2 to TRBJ1-5, with 9 bases fitting TRBD1. There are 14 residues in the CDR3. Germline CDR1 reads SNHLY; CDR2 reads FYNNEI. J gave up 4 bases and V 7 bases, and 5 bases lay outside the gene matches. This CDR3 is CASNWDRANQPQHF. CDR3 nucleotide sequence: TGTGCCAGCAATTGGGACAGGGCTAATCAGCCCCAGCATTTT.

The V gene is TRBV10-3, the J gene TRBJ2-7; D is perhaps TRBD1 (6 bases). The CDR3 extends over 15 amino acids. Germline V gene data show CDR1 as ENHRY and CDR2 as SYGVKD. The ends were cut back, 7 bases at V and 2 bases at J, with 18 bases in the middle. The CDR3, as DNA: TGTGCCATCAAAAGGGACACCTCTCGGCCCTACGAGCAGTACTTC. The encoded protein is CAIKRDTSRPYEQYF.

This chain joins TRBV7-2 and TRBJ2-7; no firm D call. The V end was cut by 0 bases, the J end by 0 bases, with 6 bases between. Germline loops: CDR1 SGHTA, CDR2 FQGNSA. This CDR3 is 14 amino acids long. This CDR3 reads CASSLAGSSYEQYF. The CDR3 nucleotides are TGTGCCAGCAGCTTAGCGGGCAGCTCCTACGAGCAGTACTTC.

The rearrangement joins TRBV19 to TRBJ1-2, with D unclear. This CDR3 has 14 residues. Trimming removed 0 bases from V and 8 bases from J, with 13 bases in between. Germline assignment: CDR1 LNHDA and CDR2 SQIVND (reference sequence). This chain's CDR3 is CASSIDRDLRGYTF. For the CDR3, the DNA is TGTGCCAGTAGTATAGATCGCGATTTAAGAGGCTACACCTTC. Full variable domain (missing parts from reference TRBV19 and TRBJ1-2): DGGITQSPKYLFRKEGQNVTLSCEQNLNHDAMYWYRQDPGQGLRLIYYSQIVNDFQKGDIAEGYSVSREKKESFPLTVTSAQKNPTAFYLCASSIDRDLRGYTFGSGTRLTVV.

The chain employs TRBV4-3 and TRBJ2-6, with unresolved D. Germline V gene data show CDR1 as LGHNA and CDR2 as YSLEER. V lost 0 bases and J lost 0, with 6 bases in between. This CDR3 has 16 amino acids. CDR3 nucleotide sequence: TGCGCCAGCAGCCAAGATCGGATCTCTGGGGCCAACGTCCTGACTTTC. Its protein product is CASSQDRISGANVLTF.

This clone was found a few times. The CDR3 DNA sequence: TGTGCCAGCTCTCCTCTGGCGGGTGAAGCTTTCTTT. Encoded protein: CASSPLAGEAFF. This chain uses TRBV7-2 with TRBJ1-1; the D is unclear. Germline CDR1 SGHTA, CDR2 FQGNSA. V shed 8 bases and J shed 7 bases, with 14 bases lying between them. CDR3 length equals 12 residues.

The chain links TRBV7-2 to TRBJ2-7, with 9 bases matching TRBD2. The CDR3 totals 16 residues. Germline V gene data show CDR1 as SGHTA and CDR2 as FQGNSA. J lost 4 bases, V lost 3 bases, and 10 bases had no gene match. For the CDR3, the DNA is TGTGCCAGCAGCTTGGTCGGGACTAGCATGCCTTACGAGCAGTACTTC. It translates to CASSLVGTSMPYEQYF.

The chain recombines TRBV6-6 with TRBJ2-3; D not resolved. This CDR3 region has 13 residues. CDR1 MNHNY and CDR2 SVGAGI come from the germline V gene (reference sequence). Trimming removed 0 bases from V and 6 bases from J, with 7 bases in between. CDR3 region: CASSYSGSDTQYF. The CDR3, as DNA: TGTGCCAGCAGTTACTCGGGGTCGGATACGCAGTATTTT.

The chain joins TRBV2 to TRBJ1-6, with a tentative D call TRBD1 (5 bases). The CDR3 has 15 amino acids. Germline V CDR1 and CDR2: SNHLY, FYNNEI. Trimming left V 6 bases short and J 6 bases short, with 15 bases between. This CDR3 is CASRELTTVNSPLHF. As DNA, the CDR3 is TGTGCCAGCAGGGAACTTACGACAGTTAATTCACCCCTCCACTTT.

The V gene is TRBV7-2, the J gene TRBJ1-5; D is uncertain. V lost 1 base to trimming and J lost 6 bases, with 4 bases between them. This CDR3 has 12 residues. In germline, CDR1 is SGHTA, CDR2 FQGNSA. The CDR3 sequence is CASSLGPQPQHF. The CDR3 DNA sequence: TGTGCCAGCAGCTTAGGCCCTCAGCCCCAGCATTTT.

The chain employs TRBV2 and TRBJ2-3; 7 bases agree with TRBD2. The CDR3 loop spans 14 amino acids. The V segment lost 3 bases and the J segment 4 bases; nucleotides outside the gene matches: 4. Germline V CDR1 and CDR2: SNHLY, FYNNEI. The CDR3 sequence is CASSDTGGADTQYF. In DNA, the CDR3 is TGTGCCAGCAGTGACACGGGGGGAGCAGATACGCAGTATTTT.

The chain couples TRBV5-1 to TRBJ2-7; D unclear. Germline CDR1 reads SGHRS; CDR2 reads YFSETQ. The CDR3 is 14 residues long. Trimming removed 0 bases at V and 2 bases at J, with 9 bases between. The CDR3 coding sequence is TGCGCCAGCAGCTTGGTAGTTTCTCCCTACGAGCAGTACTTC. This gives the protein CASSLVVSPYEQYF.